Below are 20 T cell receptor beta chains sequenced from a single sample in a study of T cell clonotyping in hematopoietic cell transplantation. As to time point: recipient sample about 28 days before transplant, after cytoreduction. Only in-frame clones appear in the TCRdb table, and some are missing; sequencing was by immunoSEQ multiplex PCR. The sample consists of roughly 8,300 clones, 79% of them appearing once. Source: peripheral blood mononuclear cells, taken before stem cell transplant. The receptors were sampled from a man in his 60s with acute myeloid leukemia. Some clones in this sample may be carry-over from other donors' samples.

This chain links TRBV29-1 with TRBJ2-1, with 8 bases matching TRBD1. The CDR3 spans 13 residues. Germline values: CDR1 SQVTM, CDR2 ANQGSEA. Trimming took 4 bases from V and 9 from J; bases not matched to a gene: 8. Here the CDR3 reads CSVVGQGIGEQFF. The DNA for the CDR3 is TGCAGCGTTGTCGGACAGGGTATCGGTGAGCAGTTCTTC.

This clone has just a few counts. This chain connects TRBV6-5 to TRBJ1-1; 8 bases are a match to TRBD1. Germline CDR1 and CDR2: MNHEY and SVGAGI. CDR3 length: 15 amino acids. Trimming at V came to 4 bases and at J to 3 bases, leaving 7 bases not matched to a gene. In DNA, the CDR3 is TGTGCCAGCAGTTCCTCAGGGGGCGCGGACACTGAAGCTTTCTTT. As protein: CASSSSGGADTEAFF.

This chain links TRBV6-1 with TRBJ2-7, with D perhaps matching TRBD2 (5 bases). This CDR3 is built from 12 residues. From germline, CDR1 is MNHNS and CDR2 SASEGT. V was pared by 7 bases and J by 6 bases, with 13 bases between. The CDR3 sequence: CASKRSLTEQYF. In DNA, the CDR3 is TGTGCCAGCAAGCGGAGCTTGACCGAGCAGTACTTC.

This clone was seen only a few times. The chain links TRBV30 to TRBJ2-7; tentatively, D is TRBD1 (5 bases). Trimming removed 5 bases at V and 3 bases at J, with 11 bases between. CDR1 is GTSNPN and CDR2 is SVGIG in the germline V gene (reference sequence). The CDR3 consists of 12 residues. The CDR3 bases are TGTGCCTGGGGCGGCGGACACTACGAGCAGTACTTC. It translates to CAWGGGHYEQYF.

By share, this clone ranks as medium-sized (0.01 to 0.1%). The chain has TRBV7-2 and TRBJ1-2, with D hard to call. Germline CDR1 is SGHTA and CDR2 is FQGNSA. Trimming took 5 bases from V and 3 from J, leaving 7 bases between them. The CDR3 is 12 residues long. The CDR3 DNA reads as TGTGCCAGCAGCCCCGGTCACTATGGCTACACCTTC. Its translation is CASSPGHYGYTF.

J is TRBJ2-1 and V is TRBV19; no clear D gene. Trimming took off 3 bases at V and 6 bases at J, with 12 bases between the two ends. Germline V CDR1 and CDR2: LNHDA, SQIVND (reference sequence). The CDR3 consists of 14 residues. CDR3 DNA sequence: TGTGCCAGTAGTATTTCCCCCAGTTCCAATGAGCAGTTCTTC. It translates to CASSISPSSNEQFF.

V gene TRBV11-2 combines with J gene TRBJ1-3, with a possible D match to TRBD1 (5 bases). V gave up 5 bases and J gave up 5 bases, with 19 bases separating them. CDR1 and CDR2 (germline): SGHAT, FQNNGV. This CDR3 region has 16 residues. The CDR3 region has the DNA TGTGCCAGCAGCGTGGGGTCGGGGGAACAGCGAAACACCATATATTTT. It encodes CASSVGSGEQRNTIYF.

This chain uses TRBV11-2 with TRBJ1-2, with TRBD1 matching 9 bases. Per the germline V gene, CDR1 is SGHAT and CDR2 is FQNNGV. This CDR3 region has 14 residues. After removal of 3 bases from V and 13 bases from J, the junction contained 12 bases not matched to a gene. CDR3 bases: TGTGCCAGCAGCTTCCGGGGGGTCATGACAGGGGGCACCTTC. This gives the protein CASSFRGVMTGGTF.

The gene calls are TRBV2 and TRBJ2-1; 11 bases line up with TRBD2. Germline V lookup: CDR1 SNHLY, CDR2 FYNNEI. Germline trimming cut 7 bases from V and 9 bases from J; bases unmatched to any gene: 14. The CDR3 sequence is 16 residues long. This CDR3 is CASNRDGSGRGREQFF. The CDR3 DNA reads TGTGCCAGCAATAGGGATGGTAGCGGGAGGGGACGTGAGCAGTTCTTC.

In nucleotides, the CDR3 is TGTGCCAGCAGCTTATACGGGGATCCCGGAAACACCATATATTTT. Protein product: CASSLYGDPGNTIYF. The chain employs TRBV7-3 and TRBJ1-3; D is undetermined. Trimming shortened V by 2 bases and J by 4 bases, and 12 bases separated the two germline ends. The CDR3 extends over 15 amino acids. CDR1 is SGHTA and CDR2 is FQGTGA in the germline V gene.

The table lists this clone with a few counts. The CDR3 nucleotides read TGTGCCAGCAGCGTAAAGGTGAACACTGAAGCTTTCTTT. Its translation: CASSVKVNTEAFF. V is TRBV9 and J is TRBJ1-1; D unclear. With 1 base removed from V and 0 bases from J, the gap between germline ends came to 4 bases. This CDR3 is 13 amino acids long. Germline V gene sequence: CDR1 SGDLS, CDR2 YYNGEE.

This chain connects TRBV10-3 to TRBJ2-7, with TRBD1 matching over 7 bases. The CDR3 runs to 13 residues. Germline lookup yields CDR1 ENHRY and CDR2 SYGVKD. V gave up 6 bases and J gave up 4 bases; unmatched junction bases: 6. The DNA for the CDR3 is TGTGCCATCAGAAAACGGGACAGTTACGAGCAGTACTTC. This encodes CAIRKRDSYEQYF.

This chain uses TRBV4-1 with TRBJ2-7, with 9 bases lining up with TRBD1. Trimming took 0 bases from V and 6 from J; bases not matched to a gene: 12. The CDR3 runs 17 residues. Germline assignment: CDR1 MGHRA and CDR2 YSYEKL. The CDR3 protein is CASSQDWGGTGTGEQYF. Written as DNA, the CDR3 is TGCGCCAGCAGCCAAGATTGGGGTGGGACAGGGACGGGCGAGCAGTACTTC.

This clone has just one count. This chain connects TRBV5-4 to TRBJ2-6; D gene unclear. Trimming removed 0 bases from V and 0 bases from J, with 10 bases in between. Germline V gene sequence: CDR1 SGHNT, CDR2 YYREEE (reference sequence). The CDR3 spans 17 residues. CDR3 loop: CASSLVTASSGANVLTF. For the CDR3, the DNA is TGTGCCAGCAGCTTGGTTACAGCCTCCTCTGGGGCCAACGTCCTGACTTTC.

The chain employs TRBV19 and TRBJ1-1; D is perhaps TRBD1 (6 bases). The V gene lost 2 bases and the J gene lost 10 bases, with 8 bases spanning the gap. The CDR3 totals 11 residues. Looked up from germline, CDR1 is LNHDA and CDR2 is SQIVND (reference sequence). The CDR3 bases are TGTGCCAGTAGTATATCGGGGGCAGCTTTCTTT. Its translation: CASSISGAAFF.

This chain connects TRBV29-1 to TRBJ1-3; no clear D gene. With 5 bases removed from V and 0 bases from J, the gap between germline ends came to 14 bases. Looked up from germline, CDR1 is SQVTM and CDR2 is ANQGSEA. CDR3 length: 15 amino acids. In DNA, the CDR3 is TGCAGCGTTTTAGGCACCCCGAGCTCTGGAAACACCATATATTTT. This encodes CSVLGTPSSGNTIYF.

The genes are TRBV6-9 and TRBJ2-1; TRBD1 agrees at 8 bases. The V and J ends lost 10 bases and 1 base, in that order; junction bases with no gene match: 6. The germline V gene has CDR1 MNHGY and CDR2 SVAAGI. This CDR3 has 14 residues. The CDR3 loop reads CAIGDRCSYNEQFF. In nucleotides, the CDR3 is TGTGCCATCGGGGACAGGTGTTCCTACAATGAGCAGTTCTTC.

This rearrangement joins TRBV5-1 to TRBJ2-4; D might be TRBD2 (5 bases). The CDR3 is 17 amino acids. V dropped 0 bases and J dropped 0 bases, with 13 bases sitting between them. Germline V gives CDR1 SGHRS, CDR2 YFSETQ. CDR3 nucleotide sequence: TGCGCCAGCAGCTTGGAGCTGAGCGGAGGAGCCAAAAACATTCAGTACTTC. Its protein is CASSLELSGGAKNIQYF.

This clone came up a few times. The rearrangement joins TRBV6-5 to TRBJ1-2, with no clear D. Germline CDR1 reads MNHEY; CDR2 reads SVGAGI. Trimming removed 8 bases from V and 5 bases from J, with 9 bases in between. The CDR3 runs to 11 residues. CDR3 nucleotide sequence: TGTGCCAGCGGCAGGCTATATGGCTACACCTTC. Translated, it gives CASGRLYGYTF.

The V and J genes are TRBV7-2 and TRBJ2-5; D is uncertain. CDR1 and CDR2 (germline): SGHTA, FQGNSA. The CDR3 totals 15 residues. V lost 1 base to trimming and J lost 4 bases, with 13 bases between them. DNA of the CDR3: TGTGCCAGCAGCTTAGGTCCGGTCTACGGAGAGACCCAGTACTTC. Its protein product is CASSLGPVYGETQYF.